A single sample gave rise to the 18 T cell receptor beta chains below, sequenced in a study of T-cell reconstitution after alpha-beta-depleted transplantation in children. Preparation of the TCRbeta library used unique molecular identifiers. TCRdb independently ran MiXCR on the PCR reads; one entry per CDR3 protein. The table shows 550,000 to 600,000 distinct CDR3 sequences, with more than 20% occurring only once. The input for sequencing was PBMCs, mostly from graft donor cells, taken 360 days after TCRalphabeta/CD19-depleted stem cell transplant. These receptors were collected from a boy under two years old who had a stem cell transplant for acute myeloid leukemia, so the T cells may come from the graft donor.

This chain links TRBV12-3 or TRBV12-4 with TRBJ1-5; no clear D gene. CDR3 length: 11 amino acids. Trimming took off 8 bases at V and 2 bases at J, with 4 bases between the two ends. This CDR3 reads CASGRNQPQHF. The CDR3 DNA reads TGTGCCAGCGGTCGCAATCAGCCCCAGCATTTT.

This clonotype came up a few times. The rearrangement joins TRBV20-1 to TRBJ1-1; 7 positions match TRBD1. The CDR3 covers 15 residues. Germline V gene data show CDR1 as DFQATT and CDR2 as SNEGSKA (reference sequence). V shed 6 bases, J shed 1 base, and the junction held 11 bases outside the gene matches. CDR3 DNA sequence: TGCAGTGCCCCCTATAACAGGGGCCGGAACACTGAAGCTTTCTTT. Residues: CSAPYNRGRNTEAFF.

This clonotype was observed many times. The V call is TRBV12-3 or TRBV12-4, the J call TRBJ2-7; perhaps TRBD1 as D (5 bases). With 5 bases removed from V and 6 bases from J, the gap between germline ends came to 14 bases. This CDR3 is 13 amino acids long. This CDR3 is CASSATVRGEQYV. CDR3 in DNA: TGTGCCAGCAGTGCGACTGTAAGGGGCGAGCAGTACGTC.

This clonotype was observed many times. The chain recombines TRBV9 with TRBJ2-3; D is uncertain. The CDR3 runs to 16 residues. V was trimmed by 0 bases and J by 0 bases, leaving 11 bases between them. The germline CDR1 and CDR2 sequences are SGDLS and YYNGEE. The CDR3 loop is CASSVDGLPSTDTQYF. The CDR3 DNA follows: TGTGCCAGCAGCGTAGATGGGCTCCCTAGCACAGATACGCAGTATTTT.

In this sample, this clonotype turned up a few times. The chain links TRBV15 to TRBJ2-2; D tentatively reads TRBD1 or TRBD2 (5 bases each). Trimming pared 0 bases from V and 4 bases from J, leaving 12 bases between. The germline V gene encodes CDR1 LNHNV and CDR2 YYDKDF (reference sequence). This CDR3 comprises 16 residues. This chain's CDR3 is CATSRDLGAVTGELFF. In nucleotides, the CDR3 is TGTGCCACCAGCAGAGATCTCGGGGCCGTCACCGGGGAGCTGTTTTTT.

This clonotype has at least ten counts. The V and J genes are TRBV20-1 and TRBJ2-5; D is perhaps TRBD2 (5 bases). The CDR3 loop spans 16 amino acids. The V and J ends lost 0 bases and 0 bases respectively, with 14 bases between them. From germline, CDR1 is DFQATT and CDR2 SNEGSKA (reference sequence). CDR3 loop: CSARDLLASYQETQYF. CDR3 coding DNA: TGCAGTGCTAGAGATCTCCTAGCTTCGTACCAAGAGACCCAGTACTTC.

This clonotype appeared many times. The CDR3 loop is CASSQDGWGLYSGANVLTF. Here the CDR3 DNA reads TGTGCCAGCAGCCAAGACGGTTGGGGTCTTTACTCTGGGGCCAACGTCCTGACTTTC. The rearrangement uses TRBV14 and TRBJ2-6; no firm D call. V was trimmed by 0 bases and J by 0 bases, leaving 15 bases between them. The CDR3 runs 19 residues. CDR1 SGHDN and CDR2 FVKESK come from the germline V gene. Drawing the rest from reference TRBV14 and TRBJ2-6, the complete variable domain is EAGVTQFPSHSVIEKGQTVTLRCDPISGHDNLYWYRRVMGKEIKFLLHFVKESKQDESGMPNNRFLAERTGGTYSTLKVQPAELEDSGVYFCASSQDGWGLYSGANVLTFGAGSRLTVL.

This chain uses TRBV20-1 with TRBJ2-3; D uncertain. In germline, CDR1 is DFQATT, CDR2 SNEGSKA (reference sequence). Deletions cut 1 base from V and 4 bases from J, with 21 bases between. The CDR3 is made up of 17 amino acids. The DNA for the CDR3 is TGCAGTGCTAGAGTCCGGCTCCCGGGTGATAGGGCAGATACGCAGTATTTT. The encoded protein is CSARVRLPGDRADTQYF.

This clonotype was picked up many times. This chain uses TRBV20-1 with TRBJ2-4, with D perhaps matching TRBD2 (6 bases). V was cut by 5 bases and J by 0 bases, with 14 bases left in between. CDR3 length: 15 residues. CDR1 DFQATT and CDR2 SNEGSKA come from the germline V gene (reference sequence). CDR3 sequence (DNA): TGCAGTGCTCGGGCCGGGACTGTAGCCAAAAACATTCAGTACTTC. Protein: CSARAGTVAKNIQYF.

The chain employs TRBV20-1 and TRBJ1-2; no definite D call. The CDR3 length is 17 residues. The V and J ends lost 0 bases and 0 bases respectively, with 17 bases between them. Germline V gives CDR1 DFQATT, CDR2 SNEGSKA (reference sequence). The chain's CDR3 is CSARDVLGSGANYGYTF. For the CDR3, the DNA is TGCAGTGCTAGAGATGTGCTCGGGAGTGGAGCTAACTATGGCTACACCTTC.

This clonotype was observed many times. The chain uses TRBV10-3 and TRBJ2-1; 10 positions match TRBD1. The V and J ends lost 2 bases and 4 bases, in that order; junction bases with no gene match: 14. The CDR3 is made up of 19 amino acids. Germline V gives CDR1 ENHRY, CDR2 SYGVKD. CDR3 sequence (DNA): TGTGCCATCAGTGAGGCAGAGACAGGGGGCGATTTAGTGTACAATGAGCAGTTCTTC. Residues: CAISEAETGGDLVYNEQFF.

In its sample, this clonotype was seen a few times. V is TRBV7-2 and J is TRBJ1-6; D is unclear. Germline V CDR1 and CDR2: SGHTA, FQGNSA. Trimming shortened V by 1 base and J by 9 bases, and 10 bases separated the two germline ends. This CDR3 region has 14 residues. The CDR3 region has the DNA TGTGCCAGCAGCTTAGACACGGGGAGTTCACCCCTCCACTTT. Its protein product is CASSLDTGSSPLHF.

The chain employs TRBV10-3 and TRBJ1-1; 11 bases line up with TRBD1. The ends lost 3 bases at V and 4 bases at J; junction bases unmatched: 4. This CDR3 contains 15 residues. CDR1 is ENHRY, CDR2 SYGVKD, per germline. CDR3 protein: CAISEPGTGGTEAFF. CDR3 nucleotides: TGTGCCATCAGTGAACCCGGGACAGGGGGCACTGAAGCTTTCTTT.

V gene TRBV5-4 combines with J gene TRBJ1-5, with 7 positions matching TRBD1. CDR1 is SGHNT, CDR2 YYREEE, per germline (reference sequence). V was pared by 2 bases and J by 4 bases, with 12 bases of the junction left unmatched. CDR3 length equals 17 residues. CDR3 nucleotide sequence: TGTGCCAGCAGCTTCTATCACGACGGGACAGTTAATCAGCCCCAGCATTTT. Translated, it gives CASSFYHDGTVNQPQHF.

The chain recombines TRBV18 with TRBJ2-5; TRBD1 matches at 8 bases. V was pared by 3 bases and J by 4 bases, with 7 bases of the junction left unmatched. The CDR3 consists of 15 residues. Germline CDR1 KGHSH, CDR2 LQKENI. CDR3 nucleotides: TGTGCCAGCTCACCGGGACGACAGGGGCCAGAGACCCAGTACTTC. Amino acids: CASSPGRQGPETQYF.

DNA for the CDR3: TGCAGTGCTAGAGTTGATGGGACCCCCAAAGGCATTCTCAATGAGCAGTTCTTC. The encoded protein is CSARVDGTPKGILNEQFF. The chain combines TRBV20-1 with TRBJ2-1, with D perhaps TRBD1 or TRBD2 (5 bases each). CDR3 size: 18 residues. The V gene lost 1 base and the J gene lost 6 bases, with 25 bases spanning the gap. CDR1 and CDR2 from the germline V gene are DFQATT and SNEGSKA (reference sequence).

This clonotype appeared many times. The chain's CDR3 is CASSSDDPETQYF. As DNA, the CDR3 is TGTGCCAGCAGTTCGGACGATCCAGAGACCCAGTACTTC. The gene calls are TRBV12-3 or TRBV12-4 and TRBJ2-5; D gene uncertain. The CDR3 is 13 residues long. Trimming took 4 bases from V and 4 from J, leaving 10 bases between them.

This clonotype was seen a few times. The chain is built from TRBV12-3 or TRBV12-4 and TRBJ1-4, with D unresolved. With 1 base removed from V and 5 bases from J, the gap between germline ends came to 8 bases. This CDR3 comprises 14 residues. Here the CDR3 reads CASSLETGNEKLFF. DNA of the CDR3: TGTGCCAGCAGTTTAGAAACCGGGAATGAAAAACTGTTTTTT.